A selection of T cell receptor beta chains follows, all from one sample in a study of T-cell memory formation after mild COVID-19. TCRdb reprocessed the 5' RACE reads via MiXCR and lists one record per CDR3 protein. The sample records about 500,000 distinct CDR3 sequences, just over 20% being singletons. The specimen was PBMCs or a T cell subset sorted from them (not recorded which). The receptors originated from an adult woman who had mild COVID-19 (a few samples of this study predate the infection). Cell type and time point are not known. Each CDR3 is given with its conserved first and last residue. The D gene is left open where the match is weak. Expanded clones get a size class; other rows say once, few or many, or leave the size out.

>few|-|TRBV6-1|TRBJ2-7
TGTGCCTGCCGGGACACCTACGAGCAGTACTTC
CACRDTYEQYF
>-|-|TRBV29-1|TRBJ2-3
TGCAGCGCAACGGAAGGGGAGAGCGCACGACCATCAACAGATACGCAGTATTTT
CSATEGESARPSTDTQYF
>-|-|TRBV3-1|TRBJ2-7
TGTGCCAGCAGCCAAGCCCACGAGCAGTACTTC
CASSQAHEQYF
>few|TRBD2|TRBV24-1|TRBJ2-5
TGTGCCACCAGTGGAAGGACTAGCGGGAGCGATATGACGGAGACCCAGTACTTC
CATSGRTSGSDMTETQYF
>-|-|TRBV11-2|TRBJ1-1
TGTGCCAGCAGCCTACCCGCCAGGATGAACACTGAAGCTTTCTTT
CASSLPARMNTEAFF
>few|TRBD1|TRBV7-9|TRBJ2-4
TGTGCCAGCAGCTTGACAGGGGCGGCAAACATTCAGTACTTC
CASSLTGAANIQYF
>-|-|TRBV5-1|TRBJ1-1
TGCGCCAGCAGCCGGGGGGACGGATCCCTGAGCACTGAAGCTTTCTTT
CASSRGDGSLSTEAFF
>few|-|TRBV12-3/TRBV12-4|TRBJ2-1
TGTGCCAGCAGTTTATCGGTAGGGGTTGAGCAGTTCTTC
CASSLSVGVEQFF
>-|-|TRBV7-9|TRBJ1-2
TGTGCCAGCAGCTTATGGAACGGGGGCTACACCTTC
CASSLWNGGYTF
>few|-|TRBV12-3/TRBV12-4|TRBJ2-7
TGTGCCAGCAGTTTAATGGGCGGCGGAGACTACGAGCAGTACTTC
CASSLMGGGDYEQYF
>few|TRBD1|TRBV4-2|TRBJ1-1
TGTGCCAGCAGCCCAGGGACAGGGAGCACTGAAGCTTTCTTT
CASSPGTGSTEAFF
>few|-|TRBV2|TRBJ2-2
TGTGCCAGCGGTTTCGTCCCCGGGGAGCTGTTTTTT
CASGFVPGELFF
>-|TRBD2|TRBV4-1|TRBJ2-7
TGCGCCAGCAGCCAAGATAAAGGTAGCGGGAGTATCGACGAGCAGTACTTC
CASSQDKGSGSIDEQYF
>-|TRBD2|TRBV9|TRBJ2-1
TGTGCCAGCAGCGTCGAGCGGGGGGAGTACAATGAGCAGTTCTTC
CASSVERGEYNEQFF
>-|TRBD1|TRBV11-3|TRBJ2-7
TGTGCCAGCAGCTTAGATCCAGGGACAGGTTCCTACGAGCAGTACTTC
CASSLDPGTGSYEQYF
>many|-|TRBV12-3/TRBV12-4|TRBJ1-4
TGTGCCAGCAGCTCCCTATCAGCTATTAATGAAAAACTGTTTTTT
CASSSLSAINEKLFF
>few|TRBD2|TRBV7-7|TRBJ2-2
TGTGCCAGCAGCTTATCGGAACTAGCGGGAAACACCGGGGAGCTGTTTTTT
CASSLSELAGNTGELFF
>few|-|TRBV7-9|TRBJ1-4
TGTGCCAGCAGCTTAGGCGGGGGCCCAACTAATGAAAAACTGTTTTTT
CASSLGGGPTNEKLFF
>-|-|TRBV16|TRBJ2-6
TGTGCCAGCAGCAGCCGCCTTAGCTCTGGGGCCAACGTCCTGACTTTC
CASSSRLSSGANVLTF
>many|TRBD1|TRBV20-1|TRBJ2-3
TGCAGTGCTAGGGCCGGGACAGGGGACACAGATACGCAGTATTTT
CSARAGTGDTDTQYF
>few|-|TRBV2|TRBJ2-5
TGTGCCAGCAGTGCGGGCCCCGGGGAGACCAGGGAGACCCAGTACTTC
CASSAGPGETRETQYF
>-|-|TRBV12-3/TRBV12-4|TRBJ2-2
TGTGCCAGCATCCCAAGGGGTAGAGGAACCGGGGAGCTGTTTTTT
CASIPRGRGTGELFF
>-|-|TRBV12-3/TRBV12-4|TRBJ1-5
TGTGCCAGCAACAACGGGGCTGGCCAGCATTTT
CASNNGAGQHF
>few|TRBD2|TRBV7-9|TRBJ2-7
TGTGCCAGCAGCTCCCCCTCCGCGGGAGGACCCTCCGAGCAGTACTTC
CASSSPSAGGPSEQYF
>-|TRBD1|TRBV20-1|TRBJ1-5
TGCAGTGCTAGCCCAGGGGGCCGTCAGCCCCAGCATTTT
CSASPGGRQPQHF
>-|-|TRBV6-6|TRBJ2-1
TGTGCCAGCAGTTACCGACGGCGGGGGCCCGGGGGCGAGCAGTTCTTC
CASSYRRRGPGGEQFF
>few|-|TRBV5-1|TRBJ1-1
TGCGCCAGCCGCAAACACAGGGATGAAGCTTTCTTT
CASRKHRDEAFF
>few|-|TRBV7-2|TRBJ2-4
TGTGCCAGCAGGGCTACAGCCAAAAACATTCAGTACTTC
CASRATAKNIQYF
>-|-|TRBV2|TRBJ2-4
TGTGCCAGCAGTATCCGGCTGGGGGGAAACATTCAGTACTTC
CASSIRLGGNIQYF
>few|-|TRBV12-3/TRBV12-4|TRBJ2-1
TGTGCCAGCAGTCACCTAGGCAATGAGCAGTTCTTC
CASSHLGNEQFF
>few|TRBD2|TRBV4-1|TRBJ2-5
TGCGCCAGCAGCCAAGACCTTGGGACTAGCGGGGGGTGGTGGATCCGGGAGACCCAGTACTTC
CASSQDLGTSGGWWIRETQYF
>few|-|TRBV12-3/TRBV12-4|TRBJ2-2
TGTGCCAGCAGTTTACAGGGAGCCGGGGAGCTGTTTTTT
CASSLQGAGELFF
>-|TRBD1|TRBV6-5|TRBJ1-1
TGTGCCAGCGGGTTGGACAGGGGGAACACTGAAGCTTTCTTT
CASGLDRGNTEAFF
>few|-|TRBV4-2|TRBJ2-4
TGTGCCAGCAGCCAAGAGTGGACTGTGGCCAAAAACATTCAGTACTTC
CASSQEWTVAKNIQYF